This TCR beta chain was recovered during a study of blood T cells in healthy people across ages. The use of a sample-barcoded 5' primer and a J-beta primer mix characterized a second PCR of roughly 6 to 11 cycles. MiXCR, applied by TCRdb to the 5' RACE reads, yields one record per CDR3 protein. The table includes hundreds of thousands of distinct CDR3 sequences, under 55% detected once. The sequence was collected from a man aged 60 to 69 in good health. What was sequenced was blood.

The CDR3: CASVFGTGNNEQFF. In DNA, the CDR3 is TGTGCCAGCGTCTTCGGGACAGGCAACAATGAGCAGTTCTTC. The gene calls are TRBV6-2 or TRBV6-3 and TRBJ2-1, with 8 bases matching TRBD1. V shed 8 bases, J shed 5 bases, and the junction held 8 bases outside the gene matches. This CDR3 spans 14 amino acids. In germline, CDR1 is MNHEY, CDR2 SVGEGT.